The rows below give T cell receptor beta chains drawn from one sample of a study of blood T cells in healthy people across ages. TCRdb ran MiXCR on the 5' RACE reads and lists one entry per CDR3 protein. The sample consists of roughly 1,500,000 distinct CDR3 sequences, about 35% of them appearing once. The sequenced sample consisted of blood. The receptors were sampled from a woman in her twenties or thirties in good health. CDR3s include the opening cysteine and the closing phenylalanine or tryptophan. The D gene is left open where the match is weak. Part of the rows lack a size; the others show once, few, many or a class for expanded clones.

NA | NA | TRBJ2-7 | TRBV24-1 | TGTACGTCGGGATTCGTCCAGTACTTC | CTSGFVQYF
NA | NA | TRBJ1-5 | TRBV20-1 | TGCAGTGCTAGATTCTTGTCTAATCAGCCCCAGCATTTT | CSARFLSNQPQHF
few | NA | TRBJ1-2 | TRBV20-1 | TGCAGTGCCAGCTGGGGGTCAGCGGTCGGCGGCTACACCTTC | CSASWGSAVGGYTF
NA | NA | TRBJ1-1 | TRBV6-2/TRBV6-3 | TGTGCCAGCAGTTACATCTCAGGGAACACTGAAGCTTTCTTT | CASSYISGNTEAFF
many | TRBD1 | TRBJ2-7 | TRBV7-9 | TGTGCCAGCAGCGACCGGACAGGGGGCTTTCAGTACTTC | CASSDRTGGFQYF
few | TRBD1 | TRBJ2-7 | TRBV6-2/TRBV6-3 | TGTGCCAGCACCTCCGTGGGACAGGGGTACGAGCAGTACTTC | CASTSVGQGYEQYF
NA | TRBD2 | TRBJ2-3 | TRBV5-1 | TGCGCCAGCAGCTTGCGGGGCGGGGGGCAACTCACAGATACGCAGTATTTT | CASSLRGGGQLTDTQYF
many | NA | TRBJ2-1 | TRBV5-1 | TGCGCCAGCAGCTTGGTCGGACCTTCCTACAATGAGCAGTTCTTC | CASSLVGPSYNEQFF
NA | NA | TRBJ2-7 | TRBV7-9 | TGTGCCAGCAGCTTAGGTACCTCGGTCGAGCAGTACTTC | CASSLGTSVEQYF
NA | NA | TRBJ1-2 | TRBV5-1 | TGCGCCAGCAGCTTTAGACAGGCTCCTACATATGGCTACACCTTC | CASSFRQAPTYGYTF
many | TRBD1 | TRBJ2-1 | TRBV6-4 | TGTGCCAGCAGTTTGACAGGGGGCGAAGATGAGCAGTTCTTC | CASSLTGGEDEQFF
NA | TRBD2 | TRBJ2-1 | TRBV6-5 | TGTGCCAGCAGTTACAAGACTAGCGGCACCAATGAGCAGTTCTTC | CASSYKTSGTNEQFF
NA | NA | TRBJ2-7 | TRBV4-2 | TGTGTCAGCAGCCAGTGGGGGACCTACGAGCAGTACTTC | CVSSQWGTYEQYF
NA | NA | TRBJ2-7 | TRBV5-1 | TGCGCCAGCAGCCCCGGAGAATATCGGGGCTACGAGCAGTACTTC | CASSPGEYRGYEQYF
few | TRBD1 | TRBJ1-2 | TRBV29-1 | TGCAGCGTTCCTCTTCCTACTCAGGGGGACTCTGGCTACACCTTC | CSVPLPTQGDSGYTF
NA | NA | TRBJ1-5 | TRBV7-6 | TGTGCCAGCAGCTCGAGCACAAATCAGCCCCAGCATTTT | CASSSSTNQPQHF
few | NA | TRBJ2-3 | TRBV28 | TGTGCCAGCAGTTTGTTAGCGGAGACCACAGATACGCAGTATTTT | CASSLLAETTDTQYF
few | NA | TRBJ2-7 | TRBV2 | TGTGCCAGCAGTGTCTTCCGCTCATCAACCGGCTACGAGCAGTACTTC | CASSVFRSSTGYEQYF
NA | NA | TRBJ2-7 | TRBV7-9 | TGTGCCAGCAGCTCGGTTAGGGTAGGCAACGAGCAGTACTTC | CASSSVRVGNEQYF
NA | NA | TRBJ2-3 | TRBV11-1 | TGTGCCAGCAGCTTACGCCGGGACCCCACAGATACGCAGTATTTT | CASSLRRDPTDTQYF
NA | TRBD1 | TRBJ1-6 | TRBV30 | TGTGCCTGGACGAGACAGGGGACGGATTCACCCCTCCACTTT | CAWTRQGTDSPLHF
once | NA | TRBJ1-5 | TRBV12-3/TRBV12-4 | TGTGCCAGCAGCTCGACAGGACTCGGGAATCAGCCCCAGCATTTT | CASSSTGLGNQPQHF
NA | NA | TRBJ1-1 | TRBV2 | TGTGCCAGCAGTAGGGGATCAGGGGTTTACACTGAAGCTTTCTTT | CASSRGSGVYTEAFF
NA | NA | TRBJ1-6 | TRBV28 | TGTGCCAGCAGCGAGGGCGTGCCCCTCCACTTT | CASSEGVPLHF
many | TRBD1 | TRBJ2-5 | TRBV6-2/TRBV6-3 | TGTGCCAGCAGCGACAGGGTTGAGACCCAGTACTTC | CASSDRVETQYF
NA | TRBD2 | TRBJ2-3 | TRBV6-6 | TGTGCCAGCAGTTACGCGACTAGCCTAGATACGCAGTATTTT | CASSYATSLDTQYF
few | NA | TRBJ2-7 | TRBV7-2 | TGTGCCAGCAGCCCTACGGGTCTCGGGACCTACGAGCAGTACTTC | CASSPTGLGTYEQYF
few | TRBD1 | TRBJ1-4 | TRBV20-1 | TGCAGTGCTCCGGGACAGGTTAATGAAAAACTGTTTTTT | CSAPGQVNEKLFF
many | TRBD1 | TRBJ2-7 | TRBV5-1 | TGCGCCAGCAGCTTCGGGACAGGGAACGAGCAGTACTTC | CASSFGTGNEQYF
few | TRBD2 | TRBJ2-1 | TRBV27 | TGTGCCAGCAGTCCATCGGCGGGAGAGTCCCGGAATGAGCAGTTCTTC | CASSPSAGESRNEQFF
NA | NA | TRBJ1-6 | TRBV7-3 | TGTGCCAGCAGCGATCCCGGGGGGAGGGACCCCTATAATTCACCCCTCCACTTT | CASSDPGGRDPYNSPLHF
few | TRBD1 | TRBJ2-7 | TRBV5-1 | TGCGCCAGCAGCGCCAAGACAGGGTCCTACGAGCAGTACTTC | CASSAKTGSYEQYF
NA | TRBD2 | TRBJ2-1 | TRBV9 | TGTGCCAGCAGCGTAGGAAATAGCGGGGGAGGTGAGCAGTTCTTC | CASSVGNSGGGEQFF
few | TRBD2 | TRBJ2-3 | TRBV7-3 | TGTGCCAGCAGCTTAACCCACCGAGCGGGGGGGCCAACAGATACGCAGTATTTT | CASSLTHRAGGPTDTQYF
many | NA | TRBJ1-2 | TRBV7-9 | TGTGCCAGCACCTTGACGGAGGGCTACACCTTC | CASTLTEGYTF
NA | TRBD2 | TRBJ2-3 | TRBV5-1 | TGCGCCAGCAGCTTCACCTCCGGGACTAGCGGGCCCCCCTTCGATACGCAGTATTTT | CASSFTSGTSGPPFDTQYF
once | NA | TRBJ2-1 | TRBV3-1 | TGTGCCAGCAGCGACCAGGGTAGGGACTACAATGAGCAGTTCTTC | CASSDQGRDYNEQFF